This TCR beta chain emerged from a study of T cell responses to AZD1222 COVID-19 vaccine. General study results and limits: Just five to seven people given AZD1222 tested seropositive at baseline. Donors were largely white British and mainly female; clonal diversity was possibly underestimated.

The data were produced by immunoSEQ multiplex PCR, yet TCRdb's version contains in-frame clones alone and is incomplete. The sample records more than 150,000 clones, 88% being singletons. As regards this clone: Its specificity is not known.

The CDR3 runs to 13 residues. V lost 2 bases to trimming and J lost 9 bases, with 12 bases between them. The V gene's germline CDR1 is SGHRS and CDR2 YFSETQ. The sequenced sample was peripheral blood, obtained 28 days after the second AZD1222 dose. The TCR originated in an adult who received the AZD1222 COVID-19 vaccine. The chain carries TRBV5-1 and TRBJ2-1; possibly TRBD1 or TRBD2 for D (5 bases each). The CDR3 loop reads CASSFRGAGEQFF. CDR3 in DNA: TGCGCCAGCAGCTTTCGAGGGGCCGGTGAGCAGTTCTTC.